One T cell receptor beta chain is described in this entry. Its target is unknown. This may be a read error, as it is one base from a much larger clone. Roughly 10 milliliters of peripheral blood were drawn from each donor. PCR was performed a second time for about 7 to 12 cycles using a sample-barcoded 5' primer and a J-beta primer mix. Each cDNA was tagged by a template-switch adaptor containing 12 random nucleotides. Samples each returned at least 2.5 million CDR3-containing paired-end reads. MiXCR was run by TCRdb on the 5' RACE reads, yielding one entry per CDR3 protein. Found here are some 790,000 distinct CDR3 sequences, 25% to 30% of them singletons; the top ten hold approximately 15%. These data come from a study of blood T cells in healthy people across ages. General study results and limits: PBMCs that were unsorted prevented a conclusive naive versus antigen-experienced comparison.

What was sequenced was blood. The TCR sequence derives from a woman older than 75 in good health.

In DNA form, the CDR3 reads TGTGCCAGCGGCGTAGACAGCGGCACAGATACGCAGTATTTT. Its translation: CASGVDSGTDTQYF. The V gene is TRBV9, the J gene TRBJ2-3, with a tentative D call TRBD1 (5 bases). Germline-derived CDR1 and CDR2 are SGDLS and YYNGEE. The CDR3 consists of 14 residues.